These 7 T cell receptor beta chains share one sample of origin, sequenced in a study of T cell responses to AZD1222 COVID-19 vaccine. This table comes from immunoSEQ multiplex PCR, and its TCRdb copy is limited to in-frame clones, with some not included. The data contain about 20,000 clones, 84% of them singletons. Material: peripheral blood, obtained 28 days after the second AZD1222 dose. These receptors all come from an adult who received the AZD1222 COVID-19 vaccine.

The chain is built from TRBV5-1 and TRBJ2-7, with 7 bases matching TRBD1. There are 15 residues in the CDR3. Germline lookup yields CDR1 SGHRS and CDR2 YFSETQ. The ends lost 2 bases at V and 2 bases at J; junction bases unmatched: 7. CDR3 bases: TGCGCCAGCAGCTTCCTTGGGGACAGAACCTACGAGCAGTACTTC. This codes for CASSFLGDRTYEQYF.

The V and J genes are TRBV4-1 and TRBJ1-3; D remains unclear. V lost 1 base to trimming and J lost 0 bases, with 7 bases between them. The CDR3 runs 15 residues. Per the germline V gene, CDR1 is MGHRA and CDR2 is YSYEKL. CDR3 loop: CASSQGMGSGNTIYF. CDR3 DNA: TGCGCCAGCAGCCAAGGGATGGGCTCTGGAAACACCATATATTTT.

This CDR3 is CASTRQGDNGYTF. The DNA of the CDR3 is TGTGCCAGCACCAGACAGGGGGACAATGGCTACACCTTC. The chain is built from TRBV18 and TRBJ1-2; 9 nucleotides line up with TRBD1. This CDR3 is built from 13 residues. V shed 8 bases, J shed 6 bases, and the junction held 7 bases outside the gene matches. Germline V gives CDR1 KGHSH, CDR2 LQKENI.

The genes are TRBV19 and TRBJ2-5; no clear D. The germline gives CDR1 LNHDA, CDR2 SQIVND (reference sequence). The ends were cut back, 3 bases at V and 4 bases at J, with 9 bases in the middle. The CDR3 runs to 13 residues. The CDR3 nucleotides are TGTGCCAGTAGTATGCAGATGCGAGAGACCCAGTACTTC. Translated, it gives CASSMQMRETQYF.

The chain employs TRBV5-4 and TRBJ2-7, with 10 bases that match TRBD2. V was clipped by 0 bases and J by 6 bases; unmatched bases: 12. Per germline, CDR1 SGHNT and CDR2 YYREEE (reference sequence). CDR3 size: 17 residues. CDR3 amino acids: CASSLDPRSGRVVEQYF. The CDR3 DNA is TGTGCCAGCAGCTTGGATCCCCGGAGCGGGAGGGTTGTCGAGCAGTACTTC. Supplemented by reference TRBV5-4 and TRBJ2-7, the full variable domain reads ETGVTQSPTHLIKTRGQQVTLRCSSQSGHNTVSWYQQALGQGPQFIFQYYREEENGRGNFPPRFSGLQFPNYSSELNVNALELDDSALYLCASSLDPRSGRVVEQYFGPGTRLTVT.

The chain recombines TRBV5-1 with TRBJ2-1, with 15 bases that match TRBD2. CDR3 length: 19 amino acids. Germline-derived CDR1 and CDR2 are SGHRS and YFSETQ. The junction had 10 bases not matched to a gene; V was cut back by 4 bases and J by 2 bases. The CDR3 DNA follows: TGCGCCAGCAGCCCGCGGGGACTAGCGGGAGGCCCCACCTACAATGAGCAGTTCTTC. Protein product: CASSPRGLAGGPTYNEQFF. The complete variable domain, with remaining parts taken from reference TRBV5-1 and TRBJ2-1, reads KAGVTQTPRYLIKTRGQQVTLSCSPISGHRSVSWYQQTPGQGLQFLFEYFSETQRNKGNFPGRFSGRQFSNSRSEMNVSTLELGDSALYLCASSPRGLAGGPTYNEQFFGPGTRLTVL.

This sequence joins TRBV28 and TRBJ1-3; weak D call: TRBD1 (6 bases). Germline V gives CDR1 MDHEN, CDR2 SYDVKM. The V end lost 6 bases, the J end lost 0 bases, and 33 bases lay between the germline ends. CDR3 length: 22 residues. The CDR3 region has the DNA TGTGCCAGCAGCCCTTTCCACTCTCACAGGGTCCACCGCTATTACTCTGGAAACACCATATATTTT. This sequence encodes CASSPFHSHRVHRYYSGNTIYF.